Presented here are 2 T cell receptor beta chains from one specimen sequenced in a study of OX40 agonist ivuxolimab in advanced cancers. Here immunoSEQ multiplex PCR was the method, and the copy in TCRdb shows in-frame clones only, minus some. The sample contains about 41,000 clones, around four fifths of which appear only once. Material: CD4+ or CD8+ T cells sorted from blood, obtained in a trial of the OX40 agonist ivuxolimab. The receptor set was obtained from an adult with an advanced solid tumor such as melanoma, head and neck, liver or kidney cancer.

The chain carries TRBV4-2 and TRBJ1-1, with 9 bases lining up with TRBD1. The length of the CDR3 is 16 residues. The germline gives CDR1 LGHNA, CDR2 YNFKEQ. Unmatched junction bases numbered 10, after V lost 1 base and J lost 7 bases. CDR3: CASSQAPLQGALEAFF. The CDR3 bases are TGTGCCAGCAGCCAAGCCCCCTTACAGGGGGCCCTTGAAGCTTTCTTT.

The V gene is TRBV28, the J gene TRBJ2-7; D possibly matches TRBD1 or TRBD2 (5 bases each). This CDR3 region has 14 residues. Per the germline V gene, CDR1 is MDHEN and CDR2 is SYDVKM. V was cut by 8 bases and J by 1 base, with 15 bases left in between. The CDR3 DNA reads as TGTGCCAGCGAGGGGCCCGGCGGGTCCTACGAGCAGTACTTC. As protein: CASEGPGGSYEQYF.